These 16 T cell receptor beta chains were sequenced from one sample in a study of cytomegalovirus exposure and HLA in healthy donors. Repertoires were generated with immunoSEQ multiplex PCR, while TCRdb's copy carries only in-frame clones and drops some. The sample holds about 160,000 clones, about 90% seen once. The sample was PBMCs. The receptors here all came from a woman aged 18-30 years in good health and CMV-seropositive.

CDR3 bases: TGTGCCAGCAGCCGTTCCGCGGGACAGGGTGCCGAGCAGTACTTC. It translates to CASSRSAGQGAEQYF. This chain connects TRBV5-4 to TRBJ2-7; 9 positions agree with TRBD1. V was clipped by 4 bases and J by 6 bases; unmatched bases: 11. CDR3 length equals 15 residues. CDR1 and CDR2 (germline): SGHNT, YYREEE (reference sequence). Full variable domain (rest looked up from reference TRBV5-4 and TRBJ2-7): ETGVTQSPTHLIKTRGQQVTLRCSSQSGHNTVSWYQQALGQGPQFIFQYYREEENGRGNFPPRFSGLQFPNYSSELNVNALELDDSALYLCASSRSAGQGAEQYFGPGTRLTVT.

The chain has TRBV5-6 and TRBJ2-1; perhaps TRBD2 as D (5 bases). CDR1 and CDR2 from the germline V gene are SGHDT and YYEEEE. V was cut by 1 base and J by 0 bases, with 5 bases left in between. The CDR3 sequence is 14 residues long. The CDR3 DNA sequence: TGTGCCAGCAGCTTGCGGGGCTCCTACAATGAGCAGTTCTTC. As protein: CASSLRGSYNEQFF.

This chain connects TRBV6-6 to TRBJ1-5; D gene ambiguous. Trimming shortened V by 0 bases and J by 9 bases, and 9 bases separated the two germline ends. Per germline, CDR1 MNHNY and CDR2 SVGAGI (reference sequence). The CDR3 has 13 residues. DNA of the CDR3: TGTGCCAGCAGTTACTCGGGAGGTGGGCCCCAGCATTTT. Translating gives CASSYSGGGPQHF.

CDR3 sequence (DNA): TGTGCCAGCAGTCCCCTCCCGACAGGGACTTTCGAGCAGTACTTC. This codes for CASSPLPTGTFEQYF. The rearrangement uses TRBV6-5 and TRBJ2-7, with a possible D match to TRBD1 (7 bases). The germline gives CDR1 MNHEY, CDR2 SVGAGI. This CDR3 comprises 15 residues. V lost 5 bases to trimming and J lost 6 bases, with 20 bases between them.

V gene TRBV4-3 combines with J gene TRBJ1-1; TRBD1 might be the D (6 bases). The germline CDR1 and CDR2 sequences are LGHNA and YSLEER. The CDR3 has 17 residues. The V end was cut by 0 bases, the J end by 5 bases, with 19 bases between. The CDR3 sequence is CASSQDRLAGAITEAFF. The CDR3 DNA reads as TGCGCCAGCAGCCAAGATCGTTTGGCAGGGGCGATTACTGAAGCTTTCTTT.

The chain employs TRBV7-2 and TRBJ2-7, with 10 bases identical to TRBD2. J lost 3 bases, V lost 5 bases, and 16 bases had no gene match. The CDR3 consists of 18 residues. Germline V CDR1 and CDR2: SGHTA, FQGNSA. This CDR3 reads CASSLYPPRSGRGYEQYF. In DNA form, the CDR3 reads TGTGCCAGCAGCCTTTACCCCCCTCGGAGCGGGAGGGGCTACGAGCAGTACTTC. The full variable domain, its missing parts supplied by reference TRBV7-2 and TRBJ2-7, is GAGVSQSPSNKVTEKGKDVELRCDPISGHTALYWYRQSLGQGLEFLIYFQGNSAPDKSGLPSDRFSAERTGGSVSTLTIQRTQQEDSAVYLCASSLYPPRSGRGYEQYFGPGTRLTVT.

V usage is TRBV27 and J usage is TRBJ2-3; D may correspond to TRBD1 or TRBD2 (9 bases each). This CDR3 is 22 amino acids long. CDR1 is MNHEY and CDR2 is SMNVEV in the germline V gene (reference sequence). Trimming took 4 bases from V and 1 from J, leaving 33 bases between them. CDR3 in DNA: TGTGCCAGCAGTTCCTTGACAGGGGGATTTAGCGGGGGAAGACTACGCACAGATACGCAGTATTTT. Protein sequence: CASSSLTGGFSGGRLRTDTQYF.

The chain carries TRBV14 and TRBJ1-5; D is uncertain. This CDR3 contains 13 residues. Germline V gives CDR1 SGHDN, CDR2 FVKESK. Trimming removed 2 bases from V and 7 bases from J, with 9 bases in between. CDR3 region: CASSQYGGQPQHF. In DNA, the CDR3 is TGTGCCAGCAGCCAATATGGCGGCCAGCCCCAGCATTTT.

This chain connects TRBV7-2 to TRBJ2-3, with TRBD2 identical over 7 bases. The trim removed 2 bases at V and 1 base at J, leaving 6 bases unmatched. The CDR3 has 16 amino acids. Germline-derived CDR1 and CDR2 are SGHTA and FQGNSA. CDR3 sequence reads: CASSLLGLAGTDTQYF. The CDR3 DNA follows: TGTGCCAGCAGCTTACTCGGCCTAGCGGGCACAGATACGCAGTATTTT.

This CDR3 is CASSLDEDIMNTEAFF. In DNA form, the CDR3 reads TGTGCCAGCAGCTTAGATGAGGACATAATGAACACTGAAGCTTTCTTT. J is TRBJ1-1 and V is TRBV11-3, with D possibly TRBD1 on 5 matching bases. The germline V gene encodes CDR1 SGHNT and CDR2 YENEEA. The CDR3 contains 16 residues. V gave up 0 bases and J gave up 0 bases, with 11 bases separating them.

The CDR3 nucleotides read TGTGCCAGCAGCCGAACAGAAGGAGGCTCCTACAATGAGCAGTTCTTC. This encodes CASSRTEGGSYNEQFF. This chain links TRBV2 with TRBJ2-1, with D possibly TRBD2 on 5 matching bases. Germline-derived CDR1 and CDR2 are SNHLY and FYNNEI. V lost 6 bases and J 0 bases, leaving 15 bases between the germline ends. The CDR3 has 16 residues.

The V gene is TRBV11-3, the J gene TRBJ2-2; 9 nucleotides match TRBD1. CDR1 is SGHNT and CDR2 is YENEEA in the germline V gene. After removal of 5 bases from V and 4 bases from J, the junction contained 5 bases not matched to a gene. The CDR3 has 15 amino acids. The CDR3 nucleotides are TGTGCCAGCAGCGCGGGACAGGGTAGCACCGGGGAGCTGTTTTTT. It is translated as CASSAGQGSTGELFF.

The CDR3, as DNA: TGTGCCACCCGAAGGGCGGGGGGGCCTTACAATGAGCAGTTCTTC. Protein: CATRRAGGPYNEQFF. This chain uses TRBV27 with TRBJ2-1; 9 bases align to TRBD2. The CDR3 runs 15 residues. V shed 10 bases, J shed 4 bases, and the junction held 11 bases outside the gene matches. Germline lookup yields CDR1 MNHEY and CDR2 SMNVEV (reference sequence).

This chain connects TRBV9 to TRBJ2-7, with D maybe TRBD1 (7 bases). V lost 0 bases and J 3 bases, leaving 13 bases between the germline ends. Germline assignment: CDR1 SGDLS and CDR2 YYNGEE. CDR3 length: 15 amino acids. The CDR3 spells CASSVGAGQSYEQYF. The CDR3 coding sequence is TGTGCCAGCAGCGTAGGGGCGGGACAGAGCTACGAGCAGTACTTC. The variable domain in full, completed from reference TRBV9 and TRBJ2-7, reads DSGVTQTPKHLITATGQRVTLRCSPRSGDLSVYWYQQSLDQGLQFLIQYYNGEERAKGNILERFSAQQFPDLHSELNLSSLELGDSALYFCASSVGAGQSYEQYFGPGTRLTVT.

V and J are TRBV2 and TRBJ1-4, with D maybe TRBD1 (5 bases). The V and J ends lost 4 bases and 2 bases respectively, with 11 bases between them. This CDR3 contains 15 residues. Germline V gene data show CDR1 as SNHLY and CDR2 as FYNNEI. The DNA for the CDR3 is TGTGCCAGCAGTGGGAGGGGTGCGACTAATGAAAAACTGTTTTTT. Residues: CASSGRGATNEKLFF.

The chain links TRBV5-6 to TRBJ2-3, with no clear D. V was cut by 2 bases and J by 3 bases, with 10 bases left in between. This CDR3 has 14 amino acids. Per germline, CDR1 SGHDT and CDR2 YYEEEE. In DNA, the CDR3 is TGTGCCAGCAGCTTCTTCGAGACAACAGATACGCAGTATTTT. It yields the protein CASSFFETTDTQYF. The full variable domain, completed using reference TRBV5-6 and TRBJ2-3, is DAGVTQSPTHLIKTRGQQVTLRCSPKSGHDTVSWYQQALGQGPQFIFQYYEEEERQRGNFPDRFSGHQFPNYSSELNVNALLLGDSALYLCASSFFETTDTQYFGPGTRLTVL.